Listed below are T cell receptor beta chains from one sample, sequenced in a study of shared clonotypes between healthy human individuals. Libraries were prepared by immunoSEQ multiplex PCR; TCRdb keeps only in-frame clonotypes and omits some of them. The table shows approximately 1.5 million clones, with just under 99% occurring only once. Sequenced sample: naive CD4+ T cells sorted from blood. The receptors stem from a man younger than 40 in good health. Both conserved end residues are part of each CDR3. Fields, in order: clone size, J gene, D gene, V gene, CDR3 protein, CDR3 DNA. The D gene is left open where the match is weak. The listing skips clone size in some rows; elsewhere it reads once, few, many or a size class.

.,TRBJ2-7,.,TRBV7-8,CASSAGVRAKRSNEQYF,TGTGCCAGCAGCGCAGGGGTAAGGGCCAAGCGGTCTAACGAGCAGTACTTC
.,TRBJ2-5,TRBD2,TRBV5-1,CASSLLAGGQETQYF,TGCGCCAGCAGCCTTCTAGCGGGAGGGCAAGAGACCCAGTACTTC
.,TRBJ2-7,.,TRBV5-1,CASSSPGISYEQYF,TGCGCCAGCAGTTCCCCGGGAATTTCCTACGAGCAGTACTTC
.,TRBJ1-2,TRBD1,TRBV14,CASSRQGQANYGYTF,TGTGCCAGCAGCAGACAGGGACAAGCTAACTATGGCTACACCTTC
.,TRBJ1-1,.,TRBV5-1,CASSLNLELNTEAFF,TGCGCCAGCAGCTTGAATCTGGAGCTGAACACTGAAGCTTTCTTT
.,TRBJ1-3,.,TRBV29-1,CSVEQPYSGNTIYF,TGCAGCGTTGAACAGCCTTACTCTGGAAACACCATATATTTT
.,TRBJ2-5,TRBD2,TRBV5-4,CASSHASSGKGGETQYF,TGTGCCAGCTCTCATGCCTCTAGCGGGAAAGGTGGAGAGACCCAGTACTTC
.,TRBJ2-7,.,TRBV9,CASSVAIGASYEQYF,TGTGCCAGCAGCGTAGCTATAGGGGCATCCTACGAGCAGTACTTC
.,TRBJ2-5,TRBD2,TRBV18,CASSPLVGVTSGPQETQYF,TGTGCCAGCTCACCACTCGTCGGTGTAACTAGCGGGCCTCAAGAGACCCAGTACTTC
.,TRBJ2-7,.,TRBV7-9,CASSRGVTYEQYF,TGTGCCAGCAGCAGAGGAGTTACCTACGAGCAGTACTTC
.,TRBJ2-3,.,TRBV11-2,CASSLVRWASTDTQYF,TGTGCCAGCAGCTTAGTAAGATGGGCGAGCACAGATACGCAGTATTTT
.,TRBJ2-7,TRBD1,TRBV28,CASSWPGQGGHEQYF,TGTGCCAGCAGTTGGCCGGGACAGGGGGGCCACGAGCAGTACTTC
.,TRBJ2-5,TRBD2,TRBV5-1,CASSAGLAAKETQYF,TGCGCCAGCAGCGCGGGACTAGCGGCTAAAGAGACCCAGTACTTC
.,TRBJ2-5,.,TRBV5-1,CASSLVGDQETQYF,TGCGCCAGCAGCTTGGTGGGGGATCAAGAGACCCAGTACTTC
.,TRBJ2-5,TRBD2,TRBV7-9,CASSFFPLAGNQETQYF,TGTGCCAGCAGCTTTTTCCCCCTAGCGGGGAACCAAGAGACCCAGTACTTC
.,TRBJ2-7,.,TRBV6-6,CASSYVSGSSYEQYF,TGTGCCAGCAGTTACGTCTCCGGGAGCTCCTACGAGCAGTACTTC
.,TRBJ2-1,TRBD2,TRBV7-2,CASSLRNPSSGRYNEQFF,TGTGCCAGCAGCTTAAGGAATCCGTCTAGCGGGAGGTACAATGAGCAGTTCTTC
.,TRBJ1-2,TRBD1,TRBV18,CASSPTGQRLIYGYTF,TGTGCCAGCTCACCTACGGGACAGCGCCTTATCTATGGCTACACCTTC
.,TRBJ1-2,.,TRBV29-1,CSVDHRSYGYTF,TGCAGCGTTGACCACAGATCCTATGGCTACACCTTC
.,TRBJ2-3,TRBD1,TRBV14,CASSSTGTGHVLGDTQYF,TGTGCCAGCAGCTCGACCGGGACAGGACATGTATTGGGGGATACGCAGTATTTT
.,TRBJ2-1,TRBD2,TRBV2,CASNPPRSQASGGNEQFF,TGTGCCAGCAACCCCCCCCGGAGCCAGGCTAGCGGTGGCAATGAGCAGTTCTTC
.,TRBJ2-5,.,TRBV9,CASSVDQGGGGTQYF,TGTGCCAGCAGCGTAGATCAAGGGGGAGGTGGGACCCAGTACTTC
.,TRBJ2-7,.,TRBV5-1,CASSRDTLYEQYF,TGCGCCAGCAGCCGGGACACCCTCTACGAGCAGTACTTC
.,TRBJ1-2,.,TRBV4-3,CASSQRTGSNYGYTF,TGCGCCAGCAGCCAGCGAACAGGGAGTAATTATGGCTACACCTTC
.,TRBJ2-7,TRBD1,TRBV7-8,CASSSLTLTWDRDIAYEQYF,TGTGCCAGCAGCTCTTTAACTTTGACCTGGGACAGGGATATCGCCTACGAGCAGTACTTC
.,TRBJ2-7,.,TRBV28,CASSVTARSYEQYF,TGTGCCAGCAGCGTGACAGCCCGATCCTACGAGCAGTACTTC
.,TRBJ2-1,.,TRBV28,CASRNDFRVEQFF,TGTGCCAGCAGGAATGATTTTAGGGTTGAGCAGTTCTTC
.,TRBJ2-7,.,TRBV15,CATSRDPADEQYF,TGTGCCACCAGCAGGGACCCAGCCGACGAGCAGTACTTC
.,TRBJ1-3,.,TRBV5-1,CASSLSGGITGNTIYF,TGCGCCAGCAGCTTGAGTGGGGGTATAACCGGGAACACCATATATTTT
.,TRBJ2-5,TRBD1,TRBV5-1,CASSLGTGQETQYF,TGCGCCAGCAGCTTAGGGACAGGCCAAGAGACCCAGTACTTC
.,TRBJ1-2,.,TRBV12-1,CASSFGGRVGYTF,TGTGCCAGCAGCTTTGGGGGGCGGGTAGGCTACACCTTC
once,TRBJ2-4,.,TRBV19,CASSIVTLQAKNIQYF,TGTGCCAGTAGTATAGTTACCCTACAAGCCAAAAACATTCAGTACTTC
.,TRBJ1-2,.,TRBV10-3,CATGTSPLNYGYTF,TGTGCCACAGGGACATCACCTTTGAACTATGGCTACACCTTC
.,TRBJ2-7,TRBD2,TRBV11-2,CASSPGLAGGYEQYF,TGTGCCAGCAGCCCCGGACTAGCGGGAGGGTACGAGCAGTACTTC
.,TRBJ2-7,TRBD2,TRBV25-1,CASSDFVGLAGQYF,TGTGCCAGCAGTGATTTCGTTGGACTAGCGGGGCAGTACTTC
.,TRBJ2-5,.,TRBV7-9,CASSLAGVETQYF,TGTGCCAGCAGCTTAGCTGGGGTAGAGACCCAGTACTTC
.,TRBJ1-4,TRBD1,TRBV6-1,CASSRQGALNEKLFF,TGTGCCAGCAGTAGACAGGGGGCACTTAATGAAAAACTGTTTTTT
.,TRBJ2-1,TRBD2,TRBV30,CAWSAPGLTIYNEQFF,TGTGCCTGGAGTGCCCCGGGACTAACAATTTACAATGAGCAGTTCTTC
.,TRBJ2-7,TRBD2,TRBV10-3,CATGVAGGYEQYF,TGTGCCACCGGGGTAGCGGGAGGCTACGAGCAGTACTTC
.,TRBJ2-5,TRBD1,TRBV11-2,CASSLVAGGVETQYF,TGTGCCAGCAGCTTAGTCGCAGGGGGCGTGGAGACCCAGTACTTC
.,TRBJ1-1,.,TRBV30,CAWTPRVTEAFF,TGTGCCTGGACGCCGAGGGTCACTGAAGCTTTCTTT
once,TRBJ2-1,TRBD2,TRBV12-5,CASGLNLGSGRSYNEQFF,TGTGCTAGTGGTTTGAATTTAGGTAGCGGGAGGTCCTACAATGAGCAGTTCTTC
.,TRBJ2-5,.,TRBV11-3,CASSLGPVETQYF,TGTGCCAGCAGCTTGGGGCCCGTAGAGACCCAGTACTTC
.,TRBJ2-3,.,TRBV9,CASSVVPTDTQYF,TGTGCCAGCAGCGTAGTGCCCACAGATACGCAGTATTTT
.,TRBJ1-1,.,TRBV5-4,CASSLLSEAFF,TGTGCCAGCAGCTTGTTGTCCGAAGCTTTCTTT
.,TRBJ2-1,.,TRBV5-1,CASSPTSAAYNEQFF,TGCGCCAGCAGCCCGACTAGTGCCGCTTACAATGAGCAGTTCTTC
.,TRBJ1-4,.,TRBV10-3,CAISDRNEKLFF,TGTGCCATCAGTGACAGAAATGAAAAACTGTTTTTT